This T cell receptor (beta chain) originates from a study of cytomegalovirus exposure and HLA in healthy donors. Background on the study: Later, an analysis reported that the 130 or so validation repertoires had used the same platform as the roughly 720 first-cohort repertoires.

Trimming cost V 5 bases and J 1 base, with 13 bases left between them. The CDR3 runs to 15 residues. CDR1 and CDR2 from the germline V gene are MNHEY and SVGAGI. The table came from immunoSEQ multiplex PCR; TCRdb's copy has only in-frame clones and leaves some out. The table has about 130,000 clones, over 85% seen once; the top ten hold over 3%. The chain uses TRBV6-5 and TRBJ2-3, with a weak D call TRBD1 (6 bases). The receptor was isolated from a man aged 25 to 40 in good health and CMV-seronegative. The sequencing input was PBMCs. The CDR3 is CASSATGYRTDTQYF. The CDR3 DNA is TGTGCCAGCAGTGCAACAGGGTATCGCACAGATACGCAGTATTTT.